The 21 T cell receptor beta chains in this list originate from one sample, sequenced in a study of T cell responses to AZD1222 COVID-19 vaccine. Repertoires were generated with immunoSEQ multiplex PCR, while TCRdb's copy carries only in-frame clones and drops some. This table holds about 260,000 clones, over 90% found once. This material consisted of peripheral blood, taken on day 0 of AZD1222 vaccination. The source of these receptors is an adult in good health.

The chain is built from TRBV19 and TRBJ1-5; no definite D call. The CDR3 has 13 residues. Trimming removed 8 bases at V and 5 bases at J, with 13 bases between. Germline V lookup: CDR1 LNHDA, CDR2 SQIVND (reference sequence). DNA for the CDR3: TGTGCCAGTGAGGCTCGAGAGGATCAGCCCCAGCATTTT. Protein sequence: CASEAREDQPQHF.

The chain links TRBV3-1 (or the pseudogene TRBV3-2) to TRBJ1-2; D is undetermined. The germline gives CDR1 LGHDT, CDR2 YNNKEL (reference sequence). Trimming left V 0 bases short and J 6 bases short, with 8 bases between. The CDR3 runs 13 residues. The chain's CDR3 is CASSQENLNGYTF. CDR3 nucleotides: TGTGCCAGCAGCCAAGAAAATCTAAATGGCTACACCTTC.

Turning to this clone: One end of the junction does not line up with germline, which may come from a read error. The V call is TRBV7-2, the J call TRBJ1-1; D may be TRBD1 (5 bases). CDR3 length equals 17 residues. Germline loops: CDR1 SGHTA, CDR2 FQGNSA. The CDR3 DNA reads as TGTGCCAGCAGCTTAGGAGTCAAGGACACTCTGAGCATTAAGCTGGGTTTT. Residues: CASSLGVKDTLSIKLGF.

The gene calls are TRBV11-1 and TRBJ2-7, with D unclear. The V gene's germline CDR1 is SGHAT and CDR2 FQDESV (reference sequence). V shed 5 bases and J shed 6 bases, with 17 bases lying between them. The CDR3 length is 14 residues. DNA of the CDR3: TGTGCCAGCAGCCCAACGGACGTCCCCGCCGAGCAGTACTTC. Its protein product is CASSPTDVPAEQYF.

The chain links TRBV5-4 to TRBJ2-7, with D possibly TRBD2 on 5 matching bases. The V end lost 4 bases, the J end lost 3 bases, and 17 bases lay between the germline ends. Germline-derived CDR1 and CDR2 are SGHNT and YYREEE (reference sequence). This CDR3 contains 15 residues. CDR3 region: CASSARAAGNYEQYF. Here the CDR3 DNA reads TGTGCCAGCAGCGCCAGAGCTGCCGGGAACTACGAGCAGTACTTC.

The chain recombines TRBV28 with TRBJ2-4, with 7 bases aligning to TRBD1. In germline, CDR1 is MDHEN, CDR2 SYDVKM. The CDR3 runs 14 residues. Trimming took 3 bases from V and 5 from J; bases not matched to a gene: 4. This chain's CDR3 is CASSFGTDENIQYF. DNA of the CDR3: TGTGCCAGCAGTTTCGGGACAGATGAAAACATTCAGTACTTC. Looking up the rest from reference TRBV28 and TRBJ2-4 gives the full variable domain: DVKVTQSSRYLVKRTGEKVFLECVQDMDHENMFWYRQDPGLGLRLIYFSYDVKMKEKGDIPEGYSVSREKKERFSLILESASTNQTSMYLCASSFGTDENIQYFGAGTRLSVL.

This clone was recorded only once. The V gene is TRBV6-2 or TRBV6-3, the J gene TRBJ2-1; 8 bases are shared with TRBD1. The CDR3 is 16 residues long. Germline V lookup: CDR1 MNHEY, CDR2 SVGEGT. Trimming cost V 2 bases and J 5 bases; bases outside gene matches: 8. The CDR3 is CASSYRTGKWDNEQFF. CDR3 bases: TGTGCCAGCAGTTACCGGACAGGGAAGTGGGACAATGAGCAGTTCTTC.

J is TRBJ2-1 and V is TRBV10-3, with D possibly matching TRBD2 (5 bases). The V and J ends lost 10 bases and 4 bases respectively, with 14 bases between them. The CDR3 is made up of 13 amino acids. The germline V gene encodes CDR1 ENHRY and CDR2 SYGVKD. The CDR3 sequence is CATVARPYNEQFF. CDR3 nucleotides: TGTGCCACGGTAGCGAGGCCTTACAATGAGCAGTTCTTC.

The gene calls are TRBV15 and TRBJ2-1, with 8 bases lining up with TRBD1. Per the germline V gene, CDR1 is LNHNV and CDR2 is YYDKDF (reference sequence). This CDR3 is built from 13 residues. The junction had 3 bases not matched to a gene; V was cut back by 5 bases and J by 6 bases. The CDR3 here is CATSLTGGNEQFF. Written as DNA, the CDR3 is TGTGCCACCAGCCTTACAGGGGGCAATGAGCAGTTCTTC.

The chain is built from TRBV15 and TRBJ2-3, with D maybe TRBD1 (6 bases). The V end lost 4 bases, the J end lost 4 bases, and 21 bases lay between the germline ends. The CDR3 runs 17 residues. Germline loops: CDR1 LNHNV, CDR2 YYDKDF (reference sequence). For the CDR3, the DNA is TGTGCCACCAGCACACATCCCGACAGGAGTACGGCAGATACGCAGTATTTT. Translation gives CATSTHPDRSTADTQYF.

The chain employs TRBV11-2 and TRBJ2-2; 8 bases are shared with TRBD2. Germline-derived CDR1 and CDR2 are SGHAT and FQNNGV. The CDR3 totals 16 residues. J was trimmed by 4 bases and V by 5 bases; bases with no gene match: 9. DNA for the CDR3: TGTGCCAGCAGCCGACCGGGGGGGCGCGTCACCGGGGAGCTGTTTTTT. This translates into CASSRPGGRVTGELFF.

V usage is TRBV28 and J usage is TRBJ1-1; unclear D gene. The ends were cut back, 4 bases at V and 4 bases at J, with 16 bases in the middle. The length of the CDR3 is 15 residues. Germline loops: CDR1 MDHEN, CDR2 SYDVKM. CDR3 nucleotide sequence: TGTGCCAGCAGTTCCTTAGAGAATGTAGGCACTGAAGCTTTCTTT. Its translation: CASSSLENVGTEAFF.

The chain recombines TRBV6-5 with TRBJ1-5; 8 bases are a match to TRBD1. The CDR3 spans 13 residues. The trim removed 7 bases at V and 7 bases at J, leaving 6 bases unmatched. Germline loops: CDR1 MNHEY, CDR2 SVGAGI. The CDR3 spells CASNQGAGQPQHF. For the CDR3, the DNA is TGTGCCAGCAACCAGGGGGCCGGACAGCCCCAGCATTTT.

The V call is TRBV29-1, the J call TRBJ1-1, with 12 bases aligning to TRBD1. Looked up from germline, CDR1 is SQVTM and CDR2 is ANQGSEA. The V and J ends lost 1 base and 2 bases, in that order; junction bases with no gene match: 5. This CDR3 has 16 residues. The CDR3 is CSVEGDRGRGNTEAFF. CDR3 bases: TGCAGCGTTGAAGGGGACAGGGGGCGCGGAAACACTGAAGCTTTCTTT.

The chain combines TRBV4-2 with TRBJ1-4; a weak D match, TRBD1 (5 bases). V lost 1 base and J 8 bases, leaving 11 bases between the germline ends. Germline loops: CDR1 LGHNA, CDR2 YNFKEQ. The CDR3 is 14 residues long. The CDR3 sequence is CASSQGRGKEKLFF. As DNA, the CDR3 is TGTGCCAGCAGCCAAGGCCGGGGCAAAGAAAAACTGTTTTTT.

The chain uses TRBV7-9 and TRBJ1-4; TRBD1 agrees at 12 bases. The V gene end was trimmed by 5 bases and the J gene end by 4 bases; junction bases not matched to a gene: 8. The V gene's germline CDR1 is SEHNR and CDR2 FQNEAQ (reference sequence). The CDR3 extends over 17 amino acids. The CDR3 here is CASSRGDRGRLNEKLFF. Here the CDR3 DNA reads TGTGCCAGCAGCAGGGGGGACAGGGGGCGCCTTAATGAAAAACTGTTTTTT. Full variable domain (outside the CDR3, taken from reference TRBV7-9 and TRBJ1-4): DTGVSQNPRHKITKRGQNVTFRCDPISEHNRLYWYRQTLGQGPEFLTYFQNEAQLEKSRLLSDRFSAERPKGSFSTLEIQRTEQGDSAMYLCASSRGDRGRLNEKLFFGSGTQLSVL.

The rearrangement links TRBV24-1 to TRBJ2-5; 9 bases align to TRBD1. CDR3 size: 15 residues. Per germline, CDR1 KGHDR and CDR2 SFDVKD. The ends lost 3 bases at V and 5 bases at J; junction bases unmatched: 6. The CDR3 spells CATSDPQGAGETQYF. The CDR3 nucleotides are TGTGCCACCAGTGATCCACAGGGGGCGGGGGAGACCCAGTACTTC.

In DNA form, the CDR3 reads TGTGCCAGAAGCTTAGCTTGGACTAGCGGGAGATCGTACCAAGAGACCCAGTACTTC. Encoded protein: CARSLAWTSGRSYQETQYF. V usage is TRBV7-5 and J usage is TRBJ2-5; the table's D gene call, TRBD2, was not cross checked with the DNA. TRBV7-5 is shown as a pseudogene. This CDR3 contains 19 residues.

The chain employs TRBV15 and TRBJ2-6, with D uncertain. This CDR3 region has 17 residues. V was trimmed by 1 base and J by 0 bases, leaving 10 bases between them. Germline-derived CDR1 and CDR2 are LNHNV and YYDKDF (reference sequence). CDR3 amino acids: CATSRGAGSSGANVLTF. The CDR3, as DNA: TGTGCCACCAGCAGAGGGGCAGGAAGCTCTGGGGCCAACGTCCTGACTTTC.

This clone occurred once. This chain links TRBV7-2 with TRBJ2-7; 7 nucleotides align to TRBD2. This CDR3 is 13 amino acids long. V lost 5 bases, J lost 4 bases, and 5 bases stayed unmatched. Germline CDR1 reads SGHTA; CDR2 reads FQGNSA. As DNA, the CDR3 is TGTGCCAGCAGCGGTAGCGGGCCTTACGAGCAGTACTTC. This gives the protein CASSGSGPYEQYF.

The CDR3 nucleotides read TGTGCCAGCAGGGGGACAGGGTTGGATTCACCCCTCCACTTT. This codes for CASRGTGLDSPLHF. This rearrangement joins TRBV19 to TRBJ1-6; 9 bases line up with TRBD1. V lost 9 bases and J lost 8; bases outside the gene matches: 8. Germline assignment: CDR1 LNHDA and CDR2 SQIVND (reference sequence). The CDR3 runs 14 residues. Full variable domain (missing parts from reference TRBV19 and TRBJ1-6): DGGITQSPKYLFRKEGQNVTLSCEQNLNHDAMYWYRQDPGQGLRLIYYSQIVNDFQKGDIAEGYSVSREKKESFPLTVTSAQKNPTAFYLCASRGTGLDSPLHFGNGTRLTVT.